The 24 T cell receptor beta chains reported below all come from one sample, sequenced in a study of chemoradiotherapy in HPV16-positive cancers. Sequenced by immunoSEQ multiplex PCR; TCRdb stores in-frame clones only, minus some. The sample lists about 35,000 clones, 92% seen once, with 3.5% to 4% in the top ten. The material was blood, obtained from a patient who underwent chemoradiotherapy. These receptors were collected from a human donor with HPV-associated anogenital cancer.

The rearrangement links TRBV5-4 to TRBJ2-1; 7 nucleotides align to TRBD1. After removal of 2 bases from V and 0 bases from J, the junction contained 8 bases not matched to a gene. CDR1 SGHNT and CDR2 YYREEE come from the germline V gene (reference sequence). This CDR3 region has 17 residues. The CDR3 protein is CASSLRTGWSSYNEQFF. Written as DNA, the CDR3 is TGTGCCAGCAGCTTAAGGACAGGCTGGAGCTCCTACAATGAGCAGTTCTTC.

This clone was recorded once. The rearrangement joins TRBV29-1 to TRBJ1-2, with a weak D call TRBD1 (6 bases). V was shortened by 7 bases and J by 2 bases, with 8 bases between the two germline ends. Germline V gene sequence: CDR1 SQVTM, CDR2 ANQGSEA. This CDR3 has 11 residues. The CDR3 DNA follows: TGCAGCGCTGGACAGAACTATGGCTACACCTTC. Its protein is CSAGQNYGYTF.

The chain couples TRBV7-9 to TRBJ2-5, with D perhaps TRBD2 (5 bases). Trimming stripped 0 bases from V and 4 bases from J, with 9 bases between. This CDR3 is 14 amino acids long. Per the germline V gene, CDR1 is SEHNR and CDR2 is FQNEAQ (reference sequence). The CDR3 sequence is CASSLATKLETQYF. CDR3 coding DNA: TGTGCCAGCAGCTTAGCGACTAAGTTAGAGACCCAGTACTTC.

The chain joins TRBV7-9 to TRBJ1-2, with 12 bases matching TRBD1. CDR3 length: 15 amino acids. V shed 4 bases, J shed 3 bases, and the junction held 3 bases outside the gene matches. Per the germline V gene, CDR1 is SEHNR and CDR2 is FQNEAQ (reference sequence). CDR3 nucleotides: TGTGCCAGCAGCTCCGGGACAGGGGGCGACTATGGCTACACCTTC. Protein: CASSSGTGGDYGYTF.

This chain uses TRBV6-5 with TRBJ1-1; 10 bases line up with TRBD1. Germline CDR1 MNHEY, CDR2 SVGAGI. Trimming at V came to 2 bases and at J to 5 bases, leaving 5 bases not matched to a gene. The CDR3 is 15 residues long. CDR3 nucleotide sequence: TGTGCCAGCAGTTACACCGGGACAGGGGAGACTGAAGCTTTCTTT. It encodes CASSYTGTGETEAFF.

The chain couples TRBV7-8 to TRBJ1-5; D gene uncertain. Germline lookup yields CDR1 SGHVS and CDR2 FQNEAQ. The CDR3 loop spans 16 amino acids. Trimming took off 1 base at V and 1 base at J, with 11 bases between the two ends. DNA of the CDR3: TGTGCCAGCAGCTTAGGAGGCGCGTGGAGCAATCAGCCCCAGCATTTT. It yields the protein CASSLGGAWSNQPQHF.

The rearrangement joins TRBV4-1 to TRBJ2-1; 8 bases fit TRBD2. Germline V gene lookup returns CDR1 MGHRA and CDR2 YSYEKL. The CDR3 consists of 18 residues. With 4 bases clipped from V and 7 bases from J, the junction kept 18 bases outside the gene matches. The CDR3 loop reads CASSRGNRGAGVGNEQFF. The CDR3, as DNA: TGCGCCAGCAGCCGGGGAAACCGGGGAGCGGGGGTAGGTAATGAGCAGTTCTTC.

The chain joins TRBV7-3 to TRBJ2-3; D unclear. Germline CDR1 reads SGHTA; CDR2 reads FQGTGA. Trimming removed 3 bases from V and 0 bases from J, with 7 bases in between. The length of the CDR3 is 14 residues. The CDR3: CASSFGPSTDTQYF. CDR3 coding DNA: TGTGCCAGCAGCTTTGGACCTAGCACAGATACGCAGTATTTT.

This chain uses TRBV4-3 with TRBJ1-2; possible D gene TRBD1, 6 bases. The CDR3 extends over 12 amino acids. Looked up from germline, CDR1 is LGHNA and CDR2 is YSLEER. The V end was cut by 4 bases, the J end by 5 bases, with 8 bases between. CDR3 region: CASSRGAYGYTF. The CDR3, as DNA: TGCGCCAGCAGCCGGGGGGCGTATGGCTACACCTTC.

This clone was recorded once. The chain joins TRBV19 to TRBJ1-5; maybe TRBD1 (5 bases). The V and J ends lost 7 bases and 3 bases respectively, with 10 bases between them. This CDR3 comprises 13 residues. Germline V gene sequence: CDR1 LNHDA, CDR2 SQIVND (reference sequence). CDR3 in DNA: TGTGCCAGTATGGGGCGAATCAATCAGCCCCAGCATTTT. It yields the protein CASMGRINQPQHF.

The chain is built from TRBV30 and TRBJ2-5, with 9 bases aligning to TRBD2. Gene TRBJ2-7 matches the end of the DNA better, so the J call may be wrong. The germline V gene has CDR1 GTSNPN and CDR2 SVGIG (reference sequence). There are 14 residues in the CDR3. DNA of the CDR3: TGTGCCTGGTCCATAGCGGGGGCCCCCTACGAGCAGTACTTC. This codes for CAWSIAGAPYEQYF.

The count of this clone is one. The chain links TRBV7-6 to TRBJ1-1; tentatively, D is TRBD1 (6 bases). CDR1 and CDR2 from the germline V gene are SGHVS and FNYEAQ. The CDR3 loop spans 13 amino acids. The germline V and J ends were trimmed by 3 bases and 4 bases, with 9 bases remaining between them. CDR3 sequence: CASSLGGVTEAFF. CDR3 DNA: TGTGCCAGCAGCTTGGGGGGCGTCACTGAAGCTTTCTTT.

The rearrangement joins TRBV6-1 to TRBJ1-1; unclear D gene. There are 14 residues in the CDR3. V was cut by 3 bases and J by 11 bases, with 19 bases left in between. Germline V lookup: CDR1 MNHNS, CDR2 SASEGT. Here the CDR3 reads CASSDRLGSLDAFF. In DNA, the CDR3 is TGTGCCAGCAGTGATCGTCTCGGCAGCCTAGACGCTTTCTTT.

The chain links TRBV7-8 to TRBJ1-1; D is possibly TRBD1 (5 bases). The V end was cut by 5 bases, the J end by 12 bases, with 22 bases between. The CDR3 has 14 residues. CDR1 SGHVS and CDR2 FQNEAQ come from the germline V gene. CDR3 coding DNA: TGTGCCAGCAGCGTAACCCCCCAGGGCGGGTCAACTTTCTTT. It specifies CASSVTPQGGSTFF.

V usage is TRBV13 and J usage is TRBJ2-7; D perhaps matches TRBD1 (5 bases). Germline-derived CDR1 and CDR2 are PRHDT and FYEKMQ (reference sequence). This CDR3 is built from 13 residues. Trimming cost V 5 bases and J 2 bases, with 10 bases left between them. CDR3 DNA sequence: TGTGCCAGCAGCCTTACAGGAGCCTACGAGCAGTACTTC. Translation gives CASSLTGAYEQYF.

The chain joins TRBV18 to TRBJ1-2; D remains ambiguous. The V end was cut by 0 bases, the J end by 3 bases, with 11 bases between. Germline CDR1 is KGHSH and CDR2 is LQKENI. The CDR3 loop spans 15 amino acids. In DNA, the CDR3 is TGTGCCAGCTCACCACCGAGACTTGGGGACTATGGCTACACCTTC. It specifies CASSPPRLGDYGYTF.

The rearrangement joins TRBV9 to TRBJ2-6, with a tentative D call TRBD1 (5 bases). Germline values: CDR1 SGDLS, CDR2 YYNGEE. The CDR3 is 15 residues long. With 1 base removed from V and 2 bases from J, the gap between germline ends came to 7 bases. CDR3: CASSVSGTGANVLTF. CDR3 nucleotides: TGTGCCAGCAGCGTATCAGGGACTGGGGCCAACGTCCTGACTTTC.

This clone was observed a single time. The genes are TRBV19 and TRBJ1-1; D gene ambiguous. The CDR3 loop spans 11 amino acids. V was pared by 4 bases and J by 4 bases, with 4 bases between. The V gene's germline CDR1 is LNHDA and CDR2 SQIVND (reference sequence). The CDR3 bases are TGTGCCAGTAGTACGAGCACTGAAGCTTTCTTT. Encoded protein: CASSTSTEAFF.

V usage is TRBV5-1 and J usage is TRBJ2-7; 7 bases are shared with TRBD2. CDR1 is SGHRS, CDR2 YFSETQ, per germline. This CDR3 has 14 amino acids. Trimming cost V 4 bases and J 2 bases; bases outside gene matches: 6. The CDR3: CASSGGGRTYEQYF. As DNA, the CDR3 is TGCGCCAGCAGCGGGGGGGGACGAACCTACGAGCAGTACTTC.

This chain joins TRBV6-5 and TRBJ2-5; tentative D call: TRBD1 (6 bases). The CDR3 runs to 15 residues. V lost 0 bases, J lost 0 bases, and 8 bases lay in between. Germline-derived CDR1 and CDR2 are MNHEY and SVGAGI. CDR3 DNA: TGTGCCAGCAGTTACTCTTCAGGGGACCAAGAGACCCAGTACTTC. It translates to CASSYSSGDQETQYF.

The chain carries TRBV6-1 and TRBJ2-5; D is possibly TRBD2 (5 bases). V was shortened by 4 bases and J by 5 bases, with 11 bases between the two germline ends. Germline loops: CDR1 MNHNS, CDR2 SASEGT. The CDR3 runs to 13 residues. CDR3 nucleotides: TGTGCCAGCAGTGTCAACAGCGGTGAGACCCAGTACTTC. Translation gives CASSVNSGETQYF.

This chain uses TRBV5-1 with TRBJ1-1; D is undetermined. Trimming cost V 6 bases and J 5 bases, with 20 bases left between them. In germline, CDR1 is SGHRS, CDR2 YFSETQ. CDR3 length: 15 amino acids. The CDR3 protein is CASTPGDTDGTEAFF. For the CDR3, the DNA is TGCGCCAGCACCCCAGGAGACACCGATGGGACTGAAGCTTTCTTT.

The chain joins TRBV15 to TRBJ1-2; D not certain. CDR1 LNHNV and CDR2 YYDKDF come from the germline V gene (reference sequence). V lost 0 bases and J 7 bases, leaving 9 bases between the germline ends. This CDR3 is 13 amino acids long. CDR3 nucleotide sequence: TGTGCCACCAGCAGAGAGGGCAGGTTTGGCTACACCTTC. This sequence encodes CATSREGRFGYTF.

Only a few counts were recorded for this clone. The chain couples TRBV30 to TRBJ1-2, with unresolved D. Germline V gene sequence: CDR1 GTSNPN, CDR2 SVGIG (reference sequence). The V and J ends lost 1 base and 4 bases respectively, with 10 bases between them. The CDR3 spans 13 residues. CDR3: CAWSEQPGYGYTF. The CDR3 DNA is TGTGCCTGGAGTGAACAGCCAGGCTATGGCTACACCTTC.